This T cell receptor beta chain emerged from a study of T cell repertoires in ileal Crohn's disease. Study as a whole: Patients had a median roughly 8-year disease duration, and roughly 38% were active smokers.

From germline, CDR1 is SNHLY and CDR2 FYNNEI. The CDR3 has 15 amino acids. The V end was cut by 4 bases, the J end by 1 base, with 11 bases between. With regard to this clone: Its antigen is unidentified.

Assay: immunoSEQ multiplex PCR; the TCRdb copy retains only in-frame clones and omits some. The sample gives fewer than 10,000 clones, 60% to 80% of which show up once; roughly 8.9% is in the top ten. General study findings and limits: Mucosal expansions were suggested to be mainly CD8 T cells. Endoscopic recurrence occurred in every patient whose clonality exceeded 26.8%. Clonal expansions were more frequent in active smokers than non-smokers at surgery.

The V gene is TRBV2, the J gene TRBJ1-5; maybe TRBD1 (5 bases). The sample comprised ileal tissue. This TCR came from an adult with Crohn's disease. The CDR3 region is CASSAGGLSNQPQHF. The CDR3 DNA reads TGTGCCAGCAGTGCGGGGGGGTTAAGCAATCAGCCCCAGCATTTT.